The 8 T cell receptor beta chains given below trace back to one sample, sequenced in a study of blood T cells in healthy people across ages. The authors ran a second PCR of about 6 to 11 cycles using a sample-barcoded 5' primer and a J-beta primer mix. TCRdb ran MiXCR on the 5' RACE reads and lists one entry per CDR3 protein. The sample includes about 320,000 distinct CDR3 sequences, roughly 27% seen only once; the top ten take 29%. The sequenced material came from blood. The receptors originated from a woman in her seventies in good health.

CDR3 region: CSALSRSGSTTDTQYF. As DNA, the CDR3 is TGCAGCGCTCTTTCTCGGAGCGGGAGTACTACAGATACGCAGTATTTT. The rearrangement links TRBV20-1 to TRBJ2-3, with TRBD2 identical over 8 bases. Germline V gene lookup returns CDR1 DFQATT and CDR2 SNEGSKA (reference sequence). This CDR3 contains 16 residues.

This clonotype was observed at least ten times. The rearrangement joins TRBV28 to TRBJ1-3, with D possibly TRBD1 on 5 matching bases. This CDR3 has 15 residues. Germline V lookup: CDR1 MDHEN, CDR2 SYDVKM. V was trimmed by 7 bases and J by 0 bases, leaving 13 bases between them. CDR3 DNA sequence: TGTGCCAGCAACGAAGACAGCCGCTCTGGAAACACCATATATTTT. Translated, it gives CASNEDSRSGNTIYF.

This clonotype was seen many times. CDR3 coding DNA: TGCGCCAGCAGCCAGGGAAACAGTATAGGTGGCTACACCTTC. It is translated as CASSQGNSIGGYTF. This chain connects TRBV4-3 to TRBJ1-2; D unclear. CDR1 is LGHNA, CDR2 YSLEER, per germline. Trimming took 3 bases from V and 7 from J, leaving 15 bases between them. The CDR3 is 14 residues long.

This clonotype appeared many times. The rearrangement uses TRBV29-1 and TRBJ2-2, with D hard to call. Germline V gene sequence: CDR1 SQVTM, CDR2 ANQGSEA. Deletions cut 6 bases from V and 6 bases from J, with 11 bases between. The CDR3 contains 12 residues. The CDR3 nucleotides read TGCAGCGTCGCCCGAGGATCCGGGGAGCTGTTTTTT. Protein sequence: CSVARGSGELFF.

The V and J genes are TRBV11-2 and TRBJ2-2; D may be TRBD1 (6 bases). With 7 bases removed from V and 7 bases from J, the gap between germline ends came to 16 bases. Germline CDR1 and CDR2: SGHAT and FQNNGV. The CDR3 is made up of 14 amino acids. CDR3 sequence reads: CASNLGSRGGELFF. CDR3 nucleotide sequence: TGTGCCAGCAACCTGGGGAGCAGGGGCGGGGAGCTGTTTTTT.

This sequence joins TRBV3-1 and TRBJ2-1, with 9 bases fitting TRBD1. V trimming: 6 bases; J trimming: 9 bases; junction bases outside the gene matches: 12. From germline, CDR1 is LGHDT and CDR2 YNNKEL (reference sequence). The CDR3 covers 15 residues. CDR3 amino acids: CASSPGTGTFSEQFF. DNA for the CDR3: TGTGCCAGCAGTCCCGGGACAGGGACGTTCAGTGAGCAGTTCTTC.

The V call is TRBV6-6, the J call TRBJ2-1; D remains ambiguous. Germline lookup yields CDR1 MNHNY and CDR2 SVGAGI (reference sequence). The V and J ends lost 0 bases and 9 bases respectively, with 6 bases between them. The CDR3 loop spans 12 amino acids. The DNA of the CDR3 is TGTGCCAGCAGTTACTCGTATCCTGAGCAGTTCTTC. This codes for CASSYSYPEQFF.

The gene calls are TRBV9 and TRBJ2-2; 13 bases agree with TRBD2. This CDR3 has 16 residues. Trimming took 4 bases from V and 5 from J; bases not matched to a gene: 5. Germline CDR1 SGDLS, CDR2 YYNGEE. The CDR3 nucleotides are TGTGCCAGCAGCTACGGACTAGCGGGAGAGACCGGGGAGCTGTTTTTT. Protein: CASSYGLAGETGELFF. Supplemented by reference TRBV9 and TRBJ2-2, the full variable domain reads DSGVTQTPKHLITATGQRVTLRCSPRSGDLSVYWYQQSLDQGLQFLIQYYNGEERAKGNILERFSAQQFPDLHSELNLSSLELGDSALYFCASSYGLAGETGELFFGEGSRLTVL.